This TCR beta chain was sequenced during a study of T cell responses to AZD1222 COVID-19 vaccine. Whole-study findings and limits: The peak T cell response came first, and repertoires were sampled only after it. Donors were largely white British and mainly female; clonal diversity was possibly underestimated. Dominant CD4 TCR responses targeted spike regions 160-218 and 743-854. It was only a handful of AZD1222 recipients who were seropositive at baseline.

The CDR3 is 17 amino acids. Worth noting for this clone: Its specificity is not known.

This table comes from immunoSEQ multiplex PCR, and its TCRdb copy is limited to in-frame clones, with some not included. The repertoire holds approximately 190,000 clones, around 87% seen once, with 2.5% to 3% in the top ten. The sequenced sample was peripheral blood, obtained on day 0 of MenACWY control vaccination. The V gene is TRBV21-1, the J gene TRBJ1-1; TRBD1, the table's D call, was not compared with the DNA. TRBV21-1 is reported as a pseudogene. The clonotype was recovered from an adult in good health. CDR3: CARGWRQGARRGTEAFF. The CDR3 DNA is TGTGCCAGAGGTTGGAGACAGGGGGCGCGGAGGGGCACTGAAGCTTTCTTT.